This is a list of T cell receptor beta chains from one sample in a study of T cells in Graves' hyperthyroidism and ophthalmopathy. MiXCR, applied by TCRdb to the multiplex PCR reads, yields one record per CDR3 protein. Of approximately 610,000 distinct CDR3 sequences in the sample, about 15% were seen once. The specimen sequenced was blood. The origin of the receptors is a woman aged 40 to 50 with Graves' ophthalmopathy. Both conserved end residues are part of each CDR3. The D gene is left open where the match is weak. Expanded clones get a size class; other rows say once, few or many, or leave the size out.

D gene: NA; clone size: many; J gene: TRBJ2-1; CDR3 length: 12; V gene: TRBV7-2; CDR3 DNA: TGTGCCAGCACCTCAGGGGGGGCTGAGCAGTTCTTC; CDR3 protein: CASTSGGAEQFF
D gene: NA; clone size: NA; J gene: TRBJ1-2; CDR3 length: 14; V gene: TRBV12-3/TRBV12-4; CDR3 DNA: TGTGCCAGCAGTCCGGGGCTGGGCCGGGATGGCTACACCTTC; CDR3 protein: CASSPGLGRDGYTF
D gene: NA; clone size: many; J gene: TRBJ1-5; CDR3 length: 15; V gene: TRBV9; CDR3 DNA: TGTGCCAGCAGCGTAGCAGGACGAGACGATCAGCCCCAGCATTTT; CDR3 protein: CASSVAGRDDQPQHF
D gene: TRBD1; clone size: many; J gene: TRBJ2-5; CDR3 length: 15; V gene: TRBV12-3/TRBV12-4; CDR3 DNA: TGTGCCAGCGCTCTGGCGACAGGGGGTCAAGAGACCCAGTACTTC; CDR3 protein: CASALATGGQETQYF
D gene: NA; clone size: many; J gene: TRBJ1-1; CDR3 length: 14; V gene: TRBV30; CDR3 DNA: TGTGCCTGGAGTGCCAACGGGGGGAACACTGAAGCTTTCTTT; CDR3 protein: CAWSANGGNTEAFF
D gene: NA; clone size: NA; J gene: TRBJ2-7; CDR3 length: 15; V gene: TRBV6-2/TRBV6-3; CDR3 DNA: TGTGCCAGCTGTTACTCGGGACGCCTGTCCCACGAGCAGTACTTC; CDR3 protein: CASCYSGRLSHEQYF
D gene: NA; clone size: many; J gene: TRBJ2-7; CDR3 length: 14; V gene: TRBV6-1; CDR3 DNA: TGTGCCAGCAGTGAAGGCCTGACGACCTACGAGCAGTACTTC; CDR3 protein: CASSEGLTTYEQYF
D gene: TRBD2; clone size: NA; J gene: TRBJ2-7; CDR3 length: 14; V gene: TRBV15; CDR3 DNA: TGTGCCACCAGCAGTAGCGGGAGGGCCTACGAGCAGTACTTC; CDR3 protein: CATSSSGRAYEQYF
D gene: NA; clone size: many; J gene: TRBJ2-7; CDR3 length: 14; V gene: TRBV6-5; CDR3 DNA: TGTGCCAGCAGCTTCCTCGGAACCCGGGACGAGCAGTACTTC; CDR3 protein: CASSFLGTRDEQYF
D gene: NA; clone size: few; J gene: TRBJ2-7; CDR3 length: 15; V gene: TRBV28; CDR3 DNA: TGTGCCAGCAGTTTCTTTTCTTGGTATGGAAACGAGCAGTACTTC; CDR3 protein: CASSFFSWYGNEQYF
D gene: NA; clone size: many; J gene: TRBJ2-6; CDR3 length: 16; V gene: TRBV15; CDR3 DNA: TGTGCCACCAGCAGACTAGGGCTCTCTGGGGCCAACGTCCTGACTTTC; CDR3 protein: CATSRLGLSGANVLTF
D gene: NA; clone size: many; J gene: TRBJ1-2; CDR3 length: 11; V gene: TRBV20-1; CDR3 DNA: TGCAGTGCGGGGGAGAACTATGGCTACACCTTC; CDR3 protein: CSAGENYGYTF
D gene: TRBD1; clone size: many; J gene: TRBJ2-6; CDR3 length: 16; V gene: TRBV2; CDR3 DNA: TGTGCCAGCAGTGTCTCTGGGACAGCTGGGGCCAACGTCCTGACTTTC; CDR3 protein: CASSVSGTAGANVLTF
D gene: TRBD1; clone size: many; J gene: TRBJ2-7; CDR3 length: 14; V gene: TRBV12-3/TRBV12-4; CDR3 DNA: TGTGCCAGCGGTGGAGACAGGGGGCACTACGAGCAGTACTTC; CDR3 protein: CASGGDRGHYEQYF
D gene: NA; clone size: many; J gene: TRBJ1-1; CDR3 length: 14; V gene: TRBV19; CDR3 DNA: TGTGCCAGTAGTATCCACCCCATGAACACTGAAGCTTTCTTT; CDR3 protein: CASSIHPMNTEAFF
D gene: NA; clone size: many; J gene: TRBJ2-5; CDR3 length: 15; V gene: TRBV7-9; CDR3 DNA: TGTGCCAGCAGCTTACGGAGGGGGCCGACAGAGACCCAGTACTTC; CDR3 protein: CASSLRRGPTETQYF
D gene: TRBD1; clone size: NA; J gene: TRBJ2-6; CDR3 length: 16; V gene: TRBV10-3; CDR3 DNA: TGTGCCATCAGGACAGGGGAAGGCTCTGGGGCCAACGTCCTGACTTTC; CDR3 protein: CAIRTGEGSGANVLTF
D gene: TRBD1; clone size: few; J gene: TRBJ2-7; CDR3 length: 16; V gene: TRBV11-1; CDR3 DNA: TGTGCCAGCAGCTTGAGCCGGGACAGGGTCCCCTACGAGCAGTACTTC; CDR3 protein: CASSLSRDRVPYEQYF
D gene: NA; clone size: NA; J gene: TRBJ1-1; CDR3 length: 15; V gene: TRBV20-1; CDR3 DNA: TGCAGTGCTAAACAGGGAGCGGTGATGAACACTGAAGCTTTCTTT; CDR3 protein: CSAKQGAVMNTEAFF
D gene: TRBD1; clone size: many; J gene: TRBJ2-7; CDR3 length: 13; V gene: TRBV14; CDR3 DNA: TGTGCCAGCAGCCAACAGGGGGCAAGCGAGCAGTACTTC; CDR3 protein: CASSQQGASEQYF
D gene: NA; clone size: many; J gene: TRBJ2-6; CDR3 length: 15; V gene: TRBV7-8; CDR3 DNA: TGTGCCAGCAGCTCGCAGGGATACGGGGCCAACGTCCTGACTTTC; CDR3 protein: CASSSQGYGANVLTF
D gene: NA; clone size: many; J gene: TRBJ1-1; CDR3 length: 10; V gene: TRBV20-1; CDR3 DNA: TGCAGTGCTAGTACTGCTGAAGCTTTCTTT; CDR3 protein: CSASTAEAFF
D gene: NA; clone size: few; J gene: TRBJ1-5; CDR3 length: 16; V gene: TRBV4-1; CDR3 DNA: TGCGCCAGCCGATCGTCTGAGGGGGGACGGGGTGAGCCCCAGCATTTT; CDR3 protein: CASRSSEGGRGEPQHF
D gene: NA; clone size: many; J gene: TRBJ2-5; CDR3 length: 14; V gene: TRBV28; CDR3 DNA: TGTGCCAGCAGCTCCGCGGAGGAGTTAGAGACCCAGTACTTC; CDR3 protein: CASSSAEELETQYF
D gene: TRBD1; clone size: many; J gene: TRBJ1-2; CDR3 length: 17; V gene: TRBV6-4; CDR3 DNA: TGTGCCAGCAGTCGACAGAACCCGGGACAGGGTAACTATGGCTACACCTTC; CDR3 protein: CASSRQNPGQGNYGYTF
D gene: NA; clone size: many; J gene: TRBJ2-5; CDR3 length: 14; V gene: TRBV12-3/TRBV12-4; CDR3 DNA: TGTGCCAGCAGTTTGGGCATCGGAGAAGAGACCCAGTACTTC; CDR3 protein: CASSLGIGEETQYF
D gene: NA; clone size: NA; J gene: TRBJ2-5; CDR3 length: 14; V gene: TRBV20-1; CDR3 DNA: TGCAGTGCCAGCCCACAGGGGAGGGGAGAGACCCAGTACTTC; CDR3 protein: CSASPQGRGETQYF
D gene: TRBD1; clone size: few; J gene: TRBJ1-3; CDR3 length: 14; V gene: TRBV27; CDR3 DNA: TGTGCCAGCAGTCTACAGGGGGCTGGAAACACCATATATTTT; CDR3 protein: CASSLQGAGNTIYF
D gene: NA; clone size: many; J gene: TRBJ1-1; CDR3 length: 15; V gene: TRBV7-6; CDR3 DNA: TGTGCCAGCAGCTTAGCAGGAGGGACGGCCACTGAAGCTTTCTTT; CDR3 protein: CASSLAGGTATEAFF
D gene: NA; clone size: many; J gene: TRBJ1-1; CDR3 length: 12; V gene: TRBV27; CDR3 DNA: TGTGCCAGCAAGGACAGTTTGACTGAAGCTTTCTTT; CDR3 protein: CASKDSLTEAFF
D gene: TRBD1; clone size: many; J gene: TRBJ1-2; CDR3 length: 15; V gene: TRBV6-5; CDR3 DNA: TGTGCCAGCAGGCCTCCCGGGACAGGAGACTATGGCTACACCTTC; CDR3 protein: CASRPPGTGDYGYTF
D gene: TRBD2; clone size: many; J gene: TRBJ2-2; CDR3 length: 16; V gene: TRBV29-1; CDR3 DNA: TGCAGCGTTGACCTTACTAGCGGGAGGCCCCCCGGGGAGCTGTTTTTT; CDR3 protein: CSVDLTSGRPPGELFF
D gene: NA; clone size: NA; J gene: TRBJ2-7; CDR3 length: 14; V gene: TRBV6-1; CDR3 DNA: TGTGCCAGCGTAGGGATGGGCGGTGTAGGCGAGCAGTACTTC; CDR3 protein: CASVGMGGVGEQYF
D gene: NA; clone size: few; J gene: TRBJ2-4; CDR3 length: 14; V gene: TRBV6-1; CDR3 DNA: TGTGCCAGCAACCAACTATTCGGCAAAAACATTCAGTACTTC; CDR3 protein: CASNQLFGKNIQYF
D gene: NA; clone size: NA; J gene: TRBJ2-2; CDR3 length: 14; V gene: TRBV7-2; CDR3 DNA: TGTGCCAGCAGCTTATACGTGAGCACCGGGGAGCTGTTTTTT; CDR3 protein: CASSLYVSTGELFF
D gene: TRBD1; clone size: NA; J gene: TRBJ2-7; CDR3 length: 14; V gene: TRBV2; CDR3 DNA: TGTGCCAGCAGTAAAGACAGGGGGATTAACGAGCAGTACTTC; CDR3 protein: CASSKDRGINEQYF
D gene: TRBD2; clone size: NA; J gene: TRBJ2-3; CDR3 length: 16; V gene: TRBV10-3; CDR3 DNA: TGTGCCATCAGTGAAGTAGGACTAGCGGGAGAGGATACGCAGTATTTT; CDR3 protein: CAISEVGLAGEDTQYF